The 27 T cell receptor beta chains given below trace back to one sample, sequenced in a study of shared clonotypes between healthy human individuals. This table comes from immunoSEQ multiplex PCR, and its TCRdb copy is limited to in-frame clones, with some not included. This sample carries some 550,000 clones, around 97% of them seen once, and the ten largest clones take about 0.06%. Specimen: naive CD4+ T cells sorted from blood. Noted subset: CD45RA+ positively selected. All receptors come from a woman between 25 and 40 years old in good health.

This clone was seen a few times. The genes are TRBV7-8 and TRBJ1-2; D is uncertain. The ends were cut back, 5 bases at V and 7 bases at J, with 20 bases in the middle. Germline loops: CDR1 SGHVS, CDR2 FQNEAQ. This CDR3 has 15 amino acids. CDR3 region: CASSLRSEGWSGYTF. In DNA, the CDR3 is TGTGCCAGCAGCCTAAGATCGGAGGGTTGGAGTGGCTACACCTTC.

For the CDR3, the DNA is TGCGCCAGCAGTCCAGGGGAAAATCAGCCCCAGCATTTT. Protein product: CASSPGENQPQHF. The rearrangement links TRBV5-1 to TRBJ1-5, with D possibly TRBD1 on 6 matching bases. Germline V CDR1 and CDR2: SGHRS, YFSETQ. The CDR3 totals 13 residues. V lost 5 bases and J 4 bases, leaving 10 bases between the germline ends.

This clone was counted only a few times. This chain connects TRBV2 to TRBJ1-1; tentatively, D is TRBD1 (6 bases). Germline V gene sequence: CDR1 SNHLY, CDR2 FYNNEI. The CDR3 has 16 amino acids. V was trimmed by 4 bases and J by 0 bases, leaving 15 bases between them. The CDR3 nucleotides are TGTGCCAGCAGTGCCCCCACCGGGACAATGAACACTGAAGCTTTCTTT. Translated, it gives CASSAPTGTMNTEAFF.

The genes are TRBV5-1 and TRBJ2-5, with 7 bases that match TRBD1. V shed 4 bases and J 5 bases; nucleotides not matched to a gene: 11. Per germline, CDR1 SGHRS and CDR2 YFSETQ. This CDR3 contains 15 residues. CDR3 DNA sequence: TGCGCCAGCAGCGTCCAGCCAGGGGGTGGGGAGACCCAGTACTTC. It yields the protein CASSVQPGGGETQYF.

The CDR3 is CASSLDRGRSEQYF. The CDR3 DNA reads as TGTGCCAGCAGCCTGGACAGGGGCCGAAGCGAGCAGTACTTC. The V and J genes are TRBV28 and TRBJ2-7; 9 bases are shared with TRBD1. The CDR3 consists of 14 residues. In germline, CDR1 is MDHEN, CDR2 SYDVKM. The V gene end was trimmed by 6 bases and the J gene end by 6 bases; junction bases not matched to a gene: 9.

V is TRBV28 and J is TRBJ1-4; no firm D call. Trimming removed 5 bases at V and 7 bases at J, with 17 bases between. Germline V CDR1 and CDR2: MDHEN, SYDVKM. This CDR3 spans 15 amino acids. This chain's CDR3 is CASSLNLEKGEKLFF. For the CDR3, the DNA is TGTGCCAGCAGTCTAAACCTGGAAAAGGGTGAAAAACTGTTTTTT.

The chain recombines TRBV7-3 with TRBJ2-3, with TRBD2 identical over 11 bases. With 5 bases clipped from V and 6 bases from J, the junction kept 7 bases outside the gene matches. This CDR3 contains 15 residues. Germline V gives CDR1 SGHTA, CDR2 FQGTGA. Written as DNA, the CDR3 is TGTGCCAGCAGCCCTGTAGCGGGAGGGTCGGATACGCAGTATTTT. Amino acids: CASSPVAGGSDTQYF.

The chain combines TRBV9 with TRBJ2-1; TRBD2 agrees at 8 bases. This CDR3 has 14 amino acids. The V segment lost 3 bases and the J segment 9 bases; nucleotides outside the gene matches: 8. Germline-derived CDR1 and CDR2 are SGDLS and YYNGEE. The CDR3 is CASSGRAGVAEQFF. The CDR3 bases are TGTGCCAGCAGCGGAAGAGCGGGAGTGGCTGAGCAGTTCTTC.

Remarks on this clone: Within the sample, other DNA sequences also encode this same CDR3. V is TRBV6-5 and J is TRBJ2-7; 12 positions match TRBD2. The CDR3 is 15 amino acids. J was trimmed by 4 bases and V by 2 bases; bases with no gene match: 3. Germline V gene lookup returns CDR1 MNHEY and CDR2 SVGAGI. CDR3 sequence reads: CASSYGLAGMYEQYF. The CDR3 nucleotides read TGTGCCAGCAGTTACGGACTAGCGGGAATGTACGAGCAGTACTTC.

V usage is TRBV29-1 and J usage is TRBJ1-3, with unresolved D. V was shortened by 6 bases and J by 2 bases, with 8 bases between the two germline ends. The CDR3 loop spans 12 amino acids. The germline gives CDR1 SQVTM, CDR2 ANQGSEA. For the CDR3, the DNA is TGCAGCGTCTCGACTCCTGGAAACACCATATATTTT. This translates into CSVSTPGNTIYF.

This chain connects TRBV6-1 to TRBJ2-2; TRBD2 agrees at 7 bases. CDR1 and CDR2 from the germline V gene are MNHNS and SASEGT. There are 15 residues in the CDR3. J lost 1 base, V lost 8 bases, and 7 bases had no gene match. DNA of the CDR3: TGTGCCAGCGGTTGGGGAGGGGTGAACACCGGGGAGCTGTTTTTT. Translation: CASGWGGVNTGELFF.

The gene calls are TRBV2 and TRBJ2-3; 12 positions agree with TRBD1. The CDR3 is 15 residues long. CDR1 and CDR2 (germline): SNHLY, FYNNEI. With 2 bases clipped from V and 6 bases from J, the junction kept 3 bases outside the gene matches. The CDR3 spells CASSELGTGGDTQYF. The CDR3 DNA follows: TGTGCCAGCAGTGAATTAGGGACAGGGGGCGATACGCAGTATTTT.

The chain links TRBV2 to TRBJ2-5; 12 bases match TRBD2. CDR3 length: 15 amino acids. The V gene's germline CDR1 is SNHLY and CDR2 FYNNEI. V gave up 8 bases and J gave up 4 bases; unmatched junction bases: 8. In nucleotides, the CDR3 is TGTGCCAGCTTATCAAGACTAGCGGGAGTAGAGACCCAGTACTTC. Translation gives CASLSRLAGVETQYF.

The genes are TRBV10-2 and TRBJ2-1; D is unresolved. CDR3 length: 17 residues. V lost 4 bases, J lost 0 bases, and 16 bases lay in between. The V gene's germline CDR1 is WSHSY and CDR2 SAAADI. DNA for the CDR3: TGCGCCAGCAGTGGGGCCATGGGCGTCAGCTCCTACAATGAGCAGTTCTTC. Its translation: CASSGAMGVSSYNEQFF.

The chain employs TRBV10-3 and TRBJ1-1; no clear D. The germline V and J ends were trimmed by 0 bases and 1 base, with 6 bases remaining between them. This CDR3 spans 14 amino acids. Germline V gene lookup returns CDR1 ENHRY and CDR2 SYGVKD. CDR3 region: CAISESWQNTEAFF. The CDR3 region has the DNA TGTGCCATCAGTGAGTCGTGGCAGAACACTGAAGCTTTCTTT.

The rearrangement uses TRBV5-1 and TRBJ1-1; D call uncertain. CDR3 length equals 13 residues. V lost 3 bases, J lost 1 base, and 7 bases lay in between. Germline values: CDR1 SGHRS, CDR2 YFSETQ. In DNA, the CDR3 is TGCGCCAGCAGCTCTCAGCAGAACACTGAAGCTTTCTTT. As protein: CASSSQQNTEAFF.

The rearrangement joins TRBV5-1 to TRBJ2-6, with D possibly TRBD2 on 6 matching bases. The V gene's germline CDR1 is SGHRS and CDR2 YFSETQ. V was shortened by 5 bases and J by 1 base, with 13 bases between the two germline ends. The CDR3 is 16 amino acids. The CDR3 DNA is TGCGCCAGCAGGGGCTACGGGGGATCTGGGGCCAACGTCCTGACTTTC. Translated, it gives CASRGYGGSGANVLTF. Variable domain in full (rest from reference TRBV5-1 and TRBJ2-6): KAGVTQTPRYLIKTRGQQVTLSCSPISGHRSVSWYQQTPGQGLQFLFEYFSETQRNKGNFPGRFSGRQFSNSRSEMNVSTLELGDSALYLCASRGYGGSGANVLTFGAGSRLTVL.

The genes are TRBV13 and TRBJ2-7, with 10 bases fitting TRBD2. V lost 5 bases and J lost 3; bases outside the gene matches: 10. The CDR3 loop spans 16 amino acids. Germline CDR1 reads PRHDT; CDR2 reads FYEKMQ (reference sequence). CDR3 nucleotides: TGTGCCAGCAGCAAACCCCCTAGCGGGGGATACTACGAGCAGTACTTC. This encodes CASSKPPSGGYYEQYF.

Here the CDR3 DNA reads TGTGCCAGCAGCCACCCTCGACCGGCCGGGGAGCTGTTTTTT. It specifies CASSHPRPAGELFF. The chain has TRBV14 and TRBJ2-2; D call uncertain. CDR1 is SGHDN and CDR2 is FVKESK in the germline V gene. The CDR3 loop spans 14 amino acids. Trimming removed 3 bases from V and 6 bases from J, with 11 bases in between.

The CDR3 is CASSLARRDPNTGELFF. In nucleotides, the CDR3 is TGTGCCAGCAGCTTAGCGCGACGGGACCCGAACACCGGGGAGCTGTTTTTT. The V call is TRBV7-2, the J call TRBJ2-2, with D perhaps matching TRBD1 or TRBD2 (5 bases each). CDR1 SGHTA and CDR2 FQGNSA come from the germline V gene. The CDR3 has 17 amino acids. V gave up 0 bases and J gave up 0 bases, with 11 bases separating them.

The chain couples TRBV15 to TRBJ1-5; 7 positions agree with TRBD1. The CDR3 length is 21 residues. CDR1 LNHNV and CDR2 YYDKDF come from the germline V gene (reference sequence). V lost 0 bases and J lost 0; bases outside the gene matches: 17. The CDR3 loop reads CATSRDMTGQKYLYSNQPQHF. CDR3 coding DNA: TGTGCCACCAGCAGAGATATGACGGGACAGAAATATTTATATAGCAATCAGCCCCAGCATTTT.

The chain is built from TRBV4-1 and TRBJ1-6; D is undetermined. Deletions cut 0 bases from V and 7 bases from J, with 10 bases between. Germline loops: CDR1 MGHRA, CDR2 YSYEKL. This CDR3 is built from 15 residues. CDR3 coding DNA: TGCGCCAGCAGCCAAGAACCCAGACTAAATTCACCCCTCCACTTT. Protein: CASSQEPRLNSPLHF.

This sequence joins TRBV28 and TRBJ2-2; TRBD2 matches 8 bases. Germline V CDR1 and CDR2: MDHEN, SYDVKM. This CDR3 comprises 14 residues. Germline trimming cut 6 bases from V and 9 bases from J; bases unmatched to any gene: 9. CDR3 DNA sequence: TGTGCCAGCAGGACGGGAGGGCCGGGCCGGGAGCTGTTTTTT. Its translation: CASRTGGPGRELFF.

The CDR3 protein is CASKRTGGYNSPLHF. CDR3 nucleotide sequence: TGTGCCAGCAAGAGGACAGGGGGGTATAATTCACCCCTCCACTTT. This sequence joins TRBV2 and TRBJ1-6; TRBD1 aligns across 10 bases. V shed 7 bases and J 4 bases; nucleotides not matched to a gene: 4. There are 15 residues in the CDR3. From germline, CDR1 is SNHLY and CDR2 FYNNEI. Combining the CDR3 with reference TRBV2 and TRBJ1-6 gives the whole variable domain EPEVTQTPSHQVTQMGQEVILRCVPISNHLYFYWYRQILGQKVEFLVSFYNNEISEKSEIFDDQFSVERPDGSNFTLKIRSTKLEDSAMYFCASKRTGGYNSPLHFGNGTRLTVT.

The V call is TRBV28, the J call TRBJ1-1; weak D call: TRBD1 (5 bases). V lost 7 bases to trimming and J lost 5 bases, with 14 bases between them. Germline V CDR1 and CDR2: MDHEN, SYDVKM. The CDR3 extends over 13 amino acids. The CDR3 DNA sequence: TGTGCCAGCACCCGCGGGGCTGGGACTGAAGCTTTCTTT. The encoded protein is CASTRGAGTEAFF. Full variable domain (outside the CDR3, taken from reference TRBV28 and TRBJ1-1): DVKVTQSSRYLVKRTGEKVFLECVQDMDHENMFWYRQDPGLGLRLIYFSYDVKMKEKGDIPEGYSVSREKKERFSLILESASTNQTSMYLCASTRGAGTEAFFGQGTRLTVV.

This clone was observed a single time. V usage is TRBV28 and J usage is TRBJ2-4; D is uncertain. V was shortened by 3 bases and J by 6 bases, with 12 bases between the two germline ends. Germline V gene sequence: CDR1 MDHEN, CDR2 SYDVKM. This CDR3 contains 14 residues. Here the CDR3 DNA reads TGTGCCAGCAGTTTTACTGGCTTCGGAAACATTCAGTACTTC. Translation: CASSFTGFGNIQYF.

This CDR3 is CASTEVAGAADTQYF. The CDR3 DNA reads as TGTGCCAGCACCGAAGTGGCGGGAGCAGCAGATACGCAGTATTTT. The gene calls are TRBV28 and TRBJ2-3, with 7 bases that match TRBD2. Germline-derived CDR1 and CDR2 are MDHEN and SYDVKM. This CDR3 has 15 residues. The ends lost 7 bases at V and 4 bases at J; junction bases unmatched: 11. The full variable domain, rest sourced from reference TRBV28 and TRBJ2-3, is DVKVTQSSRYLVKRTGEKVFLECVQDMDHENMFWYRQDPGLGLRLIYFSYDVKMKEKGDIPEGYSVSREKKERFSLILESASTNQTSMYLCASTEVAGAADTQYFGPGTRLTVL.